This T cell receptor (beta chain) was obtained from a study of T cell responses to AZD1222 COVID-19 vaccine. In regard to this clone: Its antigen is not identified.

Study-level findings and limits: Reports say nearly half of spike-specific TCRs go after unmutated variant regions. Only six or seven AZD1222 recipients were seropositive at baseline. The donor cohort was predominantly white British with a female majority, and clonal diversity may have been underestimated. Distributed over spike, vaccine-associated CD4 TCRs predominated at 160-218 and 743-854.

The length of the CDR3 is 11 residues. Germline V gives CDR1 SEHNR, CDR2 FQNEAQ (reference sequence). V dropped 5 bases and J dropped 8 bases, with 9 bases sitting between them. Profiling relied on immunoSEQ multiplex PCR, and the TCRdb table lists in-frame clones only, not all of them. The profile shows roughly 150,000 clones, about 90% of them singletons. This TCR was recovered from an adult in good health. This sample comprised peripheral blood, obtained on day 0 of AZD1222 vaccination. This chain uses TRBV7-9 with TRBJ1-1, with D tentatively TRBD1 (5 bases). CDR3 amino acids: CASSLSGEAFF. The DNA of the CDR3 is TGTGCCAGCAGCCTCTCAGGGGAAGCTTTCTTT.